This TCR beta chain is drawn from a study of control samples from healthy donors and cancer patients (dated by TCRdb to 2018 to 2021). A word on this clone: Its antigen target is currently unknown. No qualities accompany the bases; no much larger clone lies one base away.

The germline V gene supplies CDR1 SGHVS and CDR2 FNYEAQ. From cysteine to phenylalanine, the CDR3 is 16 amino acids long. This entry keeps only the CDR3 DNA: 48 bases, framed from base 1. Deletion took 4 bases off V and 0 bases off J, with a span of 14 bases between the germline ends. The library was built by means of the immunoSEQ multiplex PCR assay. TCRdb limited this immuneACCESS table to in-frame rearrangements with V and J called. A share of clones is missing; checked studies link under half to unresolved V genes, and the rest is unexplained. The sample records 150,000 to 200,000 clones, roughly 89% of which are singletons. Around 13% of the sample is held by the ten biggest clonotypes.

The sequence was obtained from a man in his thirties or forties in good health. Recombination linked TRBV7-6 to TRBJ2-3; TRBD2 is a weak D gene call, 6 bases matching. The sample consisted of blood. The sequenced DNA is TGTGCCAGCAGCTCCTCGAGCGGGTCTAGCACAGATACGCAGTATTTT. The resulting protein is CASSSSSGSSTDTQYF.